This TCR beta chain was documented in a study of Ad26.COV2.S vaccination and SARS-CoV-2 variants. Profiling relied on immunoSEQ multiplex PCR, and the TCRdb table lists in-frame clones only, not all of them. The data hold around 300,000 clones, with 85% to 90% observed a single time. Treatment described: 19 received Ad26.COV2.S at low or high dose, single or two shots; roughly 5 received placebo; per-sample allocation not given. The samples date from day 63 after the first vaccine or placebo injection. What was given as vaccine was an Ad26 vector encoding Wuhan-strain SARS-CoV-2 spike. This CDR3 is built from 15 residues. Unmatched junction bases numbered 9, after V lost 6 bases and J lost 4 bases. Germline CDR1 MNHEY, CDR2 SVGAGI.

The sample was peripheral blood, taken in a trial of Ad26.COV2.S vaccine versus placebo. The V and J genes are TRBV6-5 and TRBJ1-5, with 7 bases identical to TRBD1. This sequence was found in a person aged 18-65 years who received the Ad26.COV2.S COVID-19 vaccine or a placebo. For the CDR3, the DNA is TGTGCCAGCAGCCCAGACAGGGCGGGAAATCAGCCCCAGCATTTT. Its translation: CASSPDRAGNQPQHF.